These 10 T cell receptor beta chains were sequenced from one sample in a study of T-cell memory formation after mild COVID-19. Each CDR3 protein gets one entry after TCRdb re-called the 5' RACE reads with MiXCR. The sample contains about 340,000 distinct CDR3 sequences, 15% of which appear only once. The sequencing sample was made of PBMCs or a T cell subset sorted from them (not recorded which). The receptor set was obtained from a man in his late teens or twenties who had mild COVID-19 (a few samples of this study predate the infection). Cell type and time point are not known.

This clonotype has more than one count but fewer than ten. This chain connects TRBV6-5 to TRBJ1-1; D is unclear. Trimming removed 6 bases from V and 11 bases from J, with 16 bases in between. This CDR3 contains 12 residues. Germline V lookup: CDR1 MNHEY, CDR2 SVGAGI. Here the CDR3 reads CASSPTVGLAFF. The CDR3 bases are TGTGCCAGCAGCCCCACGGTGGGTTTGGCTTTCTTT.

This clonotype has ten or more counts. The V and J genes are TRBV7-9 and TRBJ2-2; D is possibly TRBD1 (6 bases). Germline values: CDR1 SEHNR, CDR2 FQNEAQ (reference sequence). This CDR3 contains 14 residues. V lost 4 bases to trimming and J lost 1 base, with 7 bases between them. The chain's CDR3 is CASSSTGNTGELFF. CDR3 nucleotides: TGTGCCAGCAGCTCGACAGGGAACACCGGGGAGCTGTTTTTT.

This clonotype was counted a few times. The genes are TRBV6-2 or TRBV6-3 and TRBJ1-2; a weak D match, TRBD1 (6 bases). Germline CDR1 reads MNHEY; CDR2 reads SVGEGT. The CDR3 consists of 16 residues. V was pared by 8 bases and J by 10 bases, with 29 bases between. CDR3 amino acids: CASHTSTYRDKEDYTF. The CDR3 region has the DNA TGTGCCAGCCATACCAGTACTTACCGGGACAAGGAAGACTACACCTTC.

V is TRBV10-3 and J is TRBJ2-6; D remains ambiguous. The V end was cut by 8 bases, the J end by 0 bases, with 8 bases between. From germline, CDR1 is ENHRY and CDR2 SYGVKD. The CDR3 covers 14 residues. CDR3 region: CAIGSSSGANVLTF. The DNA of the CDR3 is TGTGCCATCGGTTCTAGCTCTGGGGCCAACGTCCTGACTTTC.

Remarks on this clonotype: A clone one base away is much larger, so this may be a read error. Since no conserved phenylalanine or tryptophan closes the CDR3, a read error is the likely cause. The chain couples TRBV10-3 to TRBJ1-2, with D uncertain. The CDR3 has 15 residues. The germline CDR1 and CDR2 sequences are ENHRY and SYGVKD. The ends were cut back, 0 bases at V and 0 bases at J, with 8 bases in the middle. CDR3 protein: CAISESMEANYGYTL. In DNA, the CDR3 is TGTGCCATCAGTGAGTCGATGGAGGCTAACTATGGCTACACCTTA.

This clonotype was counted at least ten times. The chain is built from TRBV7-9 and TRBJ1-4; D may be TRBD1 (6 bases). The germline V and J ends were trimmed by 6 bases and 0 bases, with 14 bases remaining between them. Germline loops: CDR1 SEHNR, CDR2 FQNEAQ (reference sequence). The length of the CDR3 is 16 residues. The CDR3 DNA follows: TGTGCCAGCAGGGCAGGGGACGGTCCAACTAATGAAAAACTGTTTTTT. Amino acid sequence: CASRAGDGPTNEKLFF.

This chain connects TRBV5-1 to TRBJ1-1, with a possible D match to TRBD1 (5 bases). This CDR3 spans 12 amino acids. The V gene's germline CDR1 is SGHRS and CDR2 YFSETQ. V lost 0 bases and J lost 11, with 11 bases in between. This chain's CDR3 is CASSLEGYQAFF. As DNA, the CDR3 is TGCGCCAGCAGCTTGGAGGGGTACCAGGCTTTCTTT.

This chain links TRBV5-1 with TRBJ2-7; TRBD2 aligns across 7 bases. Germline V gene lookup returns CDR1 SGHRS and CDR2 YFSETQ. The V and J ends lost 4 bases and 4 bases, in that order; junction bases with no gene match: 8. CDR3 length: 14 residues. The CDR3 region has the DNA TGCGCCAGCAGCCCCTCGGGGGAGGGTTACGAGCAGTACGTC. This translates into CASSPSGEGYEQYV.

V and J are TRBV4-1 and TRBJ2-1; 11 bases match TRBD1. CDR1 is MGHRA, CDR2 YSYEKL, per germline. This CDR3 comprises 18 residues. J lost 3 bases, V lost 1 base, and 8 bases had no gene match. DNA of the CDR3: TGCGCCAGCAGCCAAGGCGATTGGGGGACAGGGGGCTACAATGAGCAGTTCTTC. Protein product: CASSQGDWGTGGYNEQFF.

This clonotype was seen ten or more times. The V call is TRBV7-9, the J call TRBJ2-5, with 7 bases lining up with TRBD1. Losses at the gene ends were 11 bases for V and 2 bases for J; bases not matched to a gene: 8. The CDR3 runs to 13 residues. Germline V gene sequence: CDR1 SEHNR, CDR2 FQNEAQ (reference sequence). CDR3 bases: TGTGCCGGCGGGCCAGGGGGACAAGAGACCCAGTACTTC. Its protein product is CAGGPGGQETQYF.